One and the same sample provided the 5 T cell receptor beta chains below, sequenced in a study of read filtering for tumor transcriptome and immune sequencing. From approximately 430 ng of RNA, a library with molecular barcoded alpha/delta and beta/gamma adaptors was made. In TCRdb, the reads were re-called with MiXCR into one record per CDR3 protein. The sample has about 62,000 distinct CDR3 sequences, roughly 20% seen once. Sequencing was done on a sample of a population of CD138-negative cells sorted from bone marrow. These receptors were collected from a donor at least 40 years old with multiple myeloma.

At least ten counts were recorded for this clonotype. J is TRBJ1-5 and V is TRBV3-1; D unclear. The CDR3 totals 17 residues. V gave up 0 bases and J gave up 6 bases, with 18 bases separating them. Germline loops: CDR1 LGHDT, CDR2 YNNKEL (reference sequence). CDR3 sequence (DNA): TGTGCCAGCAGCCAAGATAGTTTCGGCAGGAAAGTTCAGCCCCAGCATTTT. Encoded protein: CASSQDSFGRKVQPQHF.

This clonotype was seen ten or more times. The chain links TRBV9 to TRBJ2-1, with 7 bases lining up with TRBD1. This CDR3 has 15 amino acids. Germline V gene lookup returns CDR1 SGDLS and CDR2 YYNGEE. Trimming took 3 bases from V and 0 from J; bases not matched to a gene: 3. CDR3 sequence reads: CASSAGTASYNEQFF. For the CDR3, the DNA is TGTGCCAGCAGCGCCGGGACAGCCTCCTACAATGAGCAGTTCTTC. The variable domain in full, completed from reference TRBV9 and TRBJ2-1, reads DSGVTQTPKHLITATGQRVTLRCSPRSGDLSVYWYQQSLDQGLQFLIQYYNGEERAKGNILERFSAQQFPDLHSELNLSSLELGDSALYFCASSAGTASYNEQFFGPGTRLTVL.

Many counts were recorded for this clonotype. The chain carries TRBV20-1 and TRBJ2-1, with TRBD2 identical over 9 bases. The V gene's germline CDR1 is DFQATT and CDR2 SNEGSKA (reference sequence). Unmatched junction bases numbered 8, after V lost 6 bases and J lost 8 bases. The CDR3 extends over 13 amino acids. This CDR3 is CSALSGTSYEQFF. CDR3 DNA: TGCAGTGCCCTTTCCGGGACTAGCTATGAGCAGTTCTTC.

By proportion, this clonotype is medium-sized (0.01 to 0.1%). This rearrangement joins TRBV4-1 to TRBJ2-1, with TRBD2 matching 7 bases. The CDR3 has 17 residues. Germline loops: CDR1 MGHRA, CDR2 YSYEKL. The junction had 11 bases not matched to a gene; V was cut back by 4 bases and J by 2 bases. The CDR3 sequence is CASSPSPVAGAYNEQFF. In DNA form, the CDR3 reads TGCGCCAGCAGCCCCTCCCCTGTGGCGGGGGCCTACAATGAGCAGTTCTTC.

As for this clonotype: A read error may explain this, as a much larger clone is one base away. For the CDR3, the DNA is TGTGCCAGCAGCTTATCGGATCGGGAGACCCAGCACTTC. Protein product: CASSLSDRETQHF. The V call is TRBV7-9, the J call TRBJ2-5, with D perhaps matching TRBD2 (6 bases). This CDR3 comprises 13 residues. Germline V gives CDR1 SEHNR, CDR2 FQNEAQ (reference sequence).